This record covers a single T cell receptor beta chain. This clone was detected only a few times. The antigen it recognizes is unknown. No base-level quality is on record; no much larger clone is a single base apart. Each collaborating institution followed its own protocols to collect whole blood in K2EDTA tubes. Collaborator samples were shipped for TCRbeta analysis as frozen whole blood, isolated PBMCs, or DNA extracted from either sample type. The immunoSEQ Assay, a bias-controlled multiplex PCR, was used to amplify TCRbeta CDR3 regions from genomic DNA. Per the source publication's procedure: Within the assay, amplification of reference gene primers was used to estimate how many nucleated cells each sample contained. To quantify the absolute abundance of each unique TCRbeta CDR3 rearrangement, sequence reads were collapsed and filtered. For each sample, productive Simpson clonality was calculated as the square root of Simpson's diversity index over productive rearrangements. TCRdb limited this immuneACCESS table to in-frame rearrangements with V and J called. A share of clones is missing; checked studies link under half to unresolved V genes, and the rest is unexplained. V and J calls plus clone size are reproduced from that table; the DNA served to infer D and trimming. In all, the sample holds about 130,000 clones, and roughly 90% of those were seen once. 2% to 2.5% of the sample comes from the top ten.

The CDR3 spans 15 residues, from the cysteine through the phenylalanine. Kept here is only the CDR3 DNA, which spans 45 bases and is read in frame from base 1. Taken from the germline V gene, the CDR1 and CDR2 loops are SGHRS and YFSETQ. Unmatched junction bases come to 8, with V trimmed by 4 bases and J by 6 bases. This sample stems from a study of blood T cell repertoires in COVID-19 (dated by TCRdb to the early 2020s). Background for the entire study: The collaborator samples originated in the United States, Italy and Spain and spanned the acute and convalescent phases of COVID-19. The material from the prospective study consisted of cDNA or gDNA derived from T cells, B-cell-depleted T cells, or PBMCs. The dataset comprised deeply sampled blood TCRbeta repertoires from subjects exposed to, actively infected with, or recovered from COVID-19. The repertoires were released in a freely available public database intended as a resource for research on the immune response to SARS-CoV-2. The samples were drawn from the first 160 participants of the ongoing ImmuneRACE study and from 1,200 or so subjects provided by 6 global collaborators. Sample metadata almost always included a de-identified subject ID, COVID-19 status, age in years and sex. Where available, HLA class I and class II types were obtained from metadata supplied by the sample provider rather than from assay-based typing.

Findings and caveats that apply to the study as a whole: Clinical and demographic metadata were provided uncurated, with the amount varying by source and participant.

The rearranged chain carries TRBV5-1 and TRBJ2-1; 9 middle bases align to TRBD2. This TCR was sampled from a man in his sixties or seventies with active COVID-19. The sequenced sample was peripheral blood. The CDR3 protein sequence reads: CASSLIAGEGNEQFF. The sequenced DNA: TGCGCCAGCAGCCTTATAGCGGGAGAGGGCAATGAGCAGTTCTTC.